These 17 T cell receptor beta chains were sequenced from one sample in a study of human T cells and chemical hapten exposure. This sample's time point: patch test 2, 6 weeks after DPC sensitization. Treatment denoted: therapeutic diphenylcyclopropenone sensitization with weekly scalp DPC. TCRdb re-called the RACE reads with MiXCR, one entry per CDR3 protein. The table records 84,000 or so distinct CDR3 sequences, roughly 10% of them present only once. Here the sequenced sample was whole blood, taken in connection with sensitization to the hapten diphenylcyclopropenone (DPC). The receptors here all came from a woman under 40 with alopecia areata. Some clones in this sample may be carry-over from other donors' samples.

There are many counts of this clonotype. The chain is built from TRBV14 and TRBJ2-7; either TRBD1 or TRBD2 may supply D (5 bases each). From germline, CDR1 is SGHDN and CDR2 FVKESK. The CDR3 contains 12 residues. V was cut by 4 bases and J by 4 bases, with 8 bases left in between. DNA for the CDR3: TGTGCCAGCAGCCCTGGGGGTTACGAGCAGTACTTC. Its translation: CASSPGGYEQYF.

This chain links TRBV28 with TRBJ2-7; the match to TRBD2 covers 7 bases. This CDR3 has 15 amino acids. Trimming took 1 base from V and 5 from J; bases not matched to a gene: 8. Germline CDR1 reads MDHEN; CDR2 reads SYDVKM. Written as DNA, the CDR3 is TGTGCCAGCAGTTTATCGGCAAGCGGGACCGACGAGCAGTACTTC. Its translation is CASSLSASGTDEQYF.

This clonotype was detected ten times or more. The V gene is TRBV19, the J gene TRBJ2-1; D perhaps matches TRBD1 (6 bases). The germline V and J ends were trimmed by 3 bases and 9 bases, with 15 bases remaining between them. Germline assignment: CDR1 LNHDA and CDR2 SQIVND (reference sequence). CDR3 length: 14 amino acids. This CDR3 is CASSIVQGPGEQFF. As DNA, the CDR3 is TGTGCCAGTAGTATCGTCCAGGGGCCGGGTGAGCAGTTCTTC.

This clonotype occurred a few times. This chain joins TRBV7-2 and TRBJ1-6; maybe TRBD1 (6 bases). Germline CDR1 reads SGHTA; CDR2 reads FQGNSA. The CDR3 is made up of 15 amino acids. V lost 1 base, J lost 3 bases, and 7 bases lay in between. The CDR3 DNA reads TGTGCCAGCAGCTTAGGGACAGACTATAATTCACCCCTCCACTTT. Amino acids: CASSLGTDYNSPLHF.

This clonotype occurred many times. The chain combines TRBV7-3 with TRBJ2-2; no clear D gene. CDR1 and CDR2 (germline): SGHTA, FQGTGA. The CDR3 totals 13 residues. With 1 base removed from V and 3 bases from J, the gap between germline ends came to 3 bases. CDR3 sequence reads: CASSLSHTGELFF. The CDR3 nucleotides read TGTGCCAGCAGCTTAAGCCACACCGGGGAGCTGTTTTTT.

This clonotype was counted ten times or more. The V gene is TRBV20-1, the J gene TRBJ1-5; D ambiguous. V was clipped by 0 bases and J by 0 bases, with 6 bases between them. The CDR3 runs 14 residues. In germline, CDR1 is DFQATT, CDR2 SNEGSKA (reference sequence). The CDR3 nucleotides are TGCAGTGCTAGAGACGATAGTAGCAATCAGCCCCAGCATTTT. It yields the protein CSARDDSSNQPQHF.

The chain uses TRBV9 and TRBJ2-3; TRBD2 is a possible D gene (5 bases). Germline V lookup: CDR1 SGDLS, CDR2 YYNGEE. The CDR3 extends over 15 amino acids. The V gene lost 3 bases and the J gene lost 2 bases, with 13 bases spanning the gap. CDR3 in DNA: TGTGCCAGCAGCGGAACTAGTTTACACACAGATACGCAGTATTTT. Translated, it gives CASSGTSLHTDTQYF.

The J gene is TRBJ1-5, the V gene TRBV28; no reliable D call. Germline assignment: CDR1 MDHEN and CDR2 SYDVKM. The V gene lost 6 bases and the J gene lost 9 bases, with 12 bases spanning the gap. The CDR3 consists of 12 residues. CDR3 loop: CASSLSTGPQHF. CDR3 DNA: TGTGCCAGCAGCCTCAGTACGGGGCCCCAGCATTTT.

This clonotype showed up just a few times. This chain uses TRBV4-1 with TRBJ1-2; D remains unclear. CDR1 and CDR2 (germline): MGHRA, YSYEKL. The CDR3 has 13 amino acids. Trimming removed 3 bases at V and 6 bases at J, with 11 bases between. The CDR3 spells CASSHKGLDGYTF. In DNA form, the CDR3 reads TGCGCCAGCAGCCATAAGGGCCTCGATGGCTACACCTTC.

This clonotype was counted ten times or more. The V gene is TRBV3-1, the J gene TRBJ1-6; D is perhaps TRBD1 (5 bases). Germline CDR1 LGHDT, CDR2 YNNKEL (reference sequence). The V end was cut by 4 bases, the J end by 14 bases, with 15 bases between. CDR3 size: 13 residues. The CDR3 nucleotides are TGTGCCAGCAGCCGGGACTGGCGTTCGGCCCTCCACTTT. This encodes CASSRDWRSALHF.

This clonotype was seen at least ten times. The V call is TRBV7-9, the J call TRBJ1-1; D ambiguous. Trimming left V 3 bases short and J 7 bases short, with 12 bases between. CDR3 length equals 13 residues. Germline V gene data show CDR1 as SEHNR and CDR2 as FQNEAQ (reference sequence). CDR3 DNA: TGTGCCAGCAGCTTGCCCCCCCACAGTGAAGCTTTCTTT. Its protein product is CASSLPPHSEAFF.

This clonotype was found many times. CDR3 sequence (DNA): TGTGCCAGTAGTGTCGGGACACACAATCAGCCCCAGCATTTT. This sequence encodes CASSVGTHNQPQHF. V is TRBV19 and J is TRBJ1-5; a weak D match, TRBD1 (6 bases). Germline CDR1 is LNHDA and CDR2 is SQIVND (reference sequence). This CDR3 region has 14 residues. Trimming stripped 5 bases from V and 3 bases from J, with 11 bases between.

V gene TRBV19 combines with J gene TRBJ1-2, with 7 bases fitting TRBD1. V was clipped by 2 bases and J by 6 bases; unmatched bases: 6. CDR1 is LNHDA and CDR2 is SQIVND in the germline V gene (reference sequence). The CDR3 covers 14 residues. DNA of the CDR3: TGTGCCAGTAGTATACAGGGGGACCTCCATGGCTACACCTTC. Protein product: CASSIQGDLHGYTF.

This clonotype appeared many times. This chain joins TRBV7-9 and TRBJ2-5, with 8 positions matching TRBD2. The CDR3 runs 15 residues. CDR1 SEHNR and CDR2 FQNEAQ come from the germline V gene (reference sequence). V dropped 5 bases and J dropped 1; count of bases not matched to a gene: 6. CDR3 nucleotides: TGTGCCAGCAGCCCTGAGCGGGAGCCCCAAGAGACCCAGTACTTC. Its translation is CASSPEREPQETQYF.

This clonotype came up many times. The V call is TRBV19, the J call TRBJ1-5; D may be TRBD1 (6 bases). V gave up 3 bases and J gave up 3 bases, with 21 bases separating them. From germline, CDR1 is LNHDA and CDR2 SQIVND (reference sequence). There are 18 residues in the CDR3. CDR3 coding DNA: TGTGCCAGTAGTATCCCAAAGGTCCTGGACAGTTTCAATCAGCCCCAGCATTTT. The encoded protein is CASSIPKVLDSFNQPQHF.

This clonotype was seen at least ten times. The V gene is TRBV20-1, the J gene TRBJ2-2; 9 nucleotides line up with TRBD1. This CDR3 region has 15 residues. V trimming: 1 base; J trimming: 3 bases; junction bases outside the gene matches: 3. The germline V gene has CDR1 DFQATT and CDR2 SNEGSKA (reference sequence). This CDR3 reads CSARAQGADTGELFF. CDR3 bases: TGCAGTGCTAGAGCACAGGGGGCTGACACCGGGGAGCTGTTTTTT.

This clonotype was seen at least ten times. The rearrangement links TRBV4-1 to TRBJ1-4, with a possible D match to TRBD1 (6 bases). Germline V gene lookup returns CDR1 MGHRA and CDR2 YSYEKL. V was pared by 0 bases and J by 10 bases, with 15 bases between. This CDR3 has 15 amino acids. The CDR3 protein is CASSQEGTKGGKLFF. CDR3 nucleotides: TGCGCCAGCAGCCAAGAGGGGACTAAAGGGGGAAAACTGTTTTTT.